The clone carrying this T cell receptor beta chain came up a few times. This sample stems from a study of tumor-infiltrating lymphocytes in glioblastoma multiforme. TCR beta libraries were built from RNA through three nested multiplex PCR rounds using modified ARM-PCR. TCRdb re-derived calls from the multiplex PCR reads in MiXCR, one entry per CDR3 protein. The sample gives roughly 9,600 distinct CDR3 sequences, around 71% of which show up once; approximately 58% is in the top ten. This CDR3 has 14 residues. Germline V gives CDR1 SGHAT, CDR2 FQNNGV. The germline V and J ends were trimmed by 7 bases and 3 bases, with 13 bases remaining between them.

Sequenced material: brain tumor tissue. The sequence came from a male donor with glioblastoma. This chain links TRBV11-2 with TRBJ2-1; no reliable D call. The CDR3 region is CASTTIVGYNEQFF. The CDR3 DNA reads as TGTGCCAGCACTACTATAGTGGGCTACAATGAGCAGTTCTTC. Looking up the rest from reference TRBV11-2 and TRBJ2-1 gives the full variable domain: EAGVAQSPRYKIIEKRQSVAFWCNPISGHATLYWYQQILGQGPKLLIQFQNNGVVDDSQLPKDRFSAERLKGVDSTLKIQPAKLEDSAVYLCASTTIVGYNEQFFGPGTRLTVL.